This is a list of T cell receptor beta chains from one sample in a study of T-cell reconstitution after alpha-beta-depleted transplantation in children. TCRdb ran MiXCR on the PCR reads and lists one entry per CDR3 protein. The table includes roughly 180,000 distinct CDR3 sequences, about 14% detected once. The source was PBMCs from the stem cell graft donor, collected from the stem cell graft. These receptors were taken from a human donor who donated a stem cell graft to a child with acute lymphoblastic leukemia. CDR3s include the opening cysteine and the closing phenylalanine or tryptophan.

v_call | cdr3_aa
TRBV7-9 | CASSLTGEAYEQYF
TRBV20-1 | CSARAQGVRKETQYF
TRBV7-9 | CASSFIGNTIYF
TRBV6-1 | CASSDPTGPNYGYTF
TRBV27 | CASSLSRVSGELFF
TRBV20-1 | CSARDRNAGGYTF
TRBV11-2 | CASSLKFGVSNTEAFF
TRBV5-1 | CASSLWALADSPLHF
TRBV7-9 | CASSGGLAGGGTDTQYF
TRBV6-5 | CASSYGGFRTGELFF
TRBV5-1 | CASSSQGPVLTEQYF
TRBV6-5 | CASTLGNTFIADEQFF
TRBV3-1 | CASSHGDRNTEAFF
TRBV29-1 | CSVEGRQDGETQYF
TRBV28 | CASSSTTGLDTEAFF
TRBV12-3/TRBV12-4 | CASSLQITGELFF
TRBV5-5 | CASSPPGNEQFF
TRBV6-1 | CAISPLAGEETQYF
TRBV12-3/TRBV12-4 | CASSFIGTTGELFF
TRBV27 | CASSRTGGETDTQYF
TRBV7-2 | CASSLLWRDRTDTQYF
TRBV12-3/TRBV12-4 | CASSGTGIVGYGYTF
TRBV29-1 | CSVKGLATNEKLFF
TRBV11-2 | CASTRGQQETQYF
TRBV19 | CASSIWQGGGYTF
TRBV18 | CASSPSGKSPLHF
TRBV7-8 | CASSLEGGAYYEQYF
TRBV24-1 | CATSASGFSYNEQFF
TRBV5-1 | CASSLGLAEYEQYF
TRBV5-1 | CASSSDPTGDTEAFF
TRBV5-5 | CASSLDTDQPQHF
TRBV2 | CASSPTAYNEQFF
TRBV11-3 | CASRDQGDYGYTF
TRBV12-3/TRBV12-4 | CASSPSGRAREQYF
TRBV12-3/TRBV12-4 | CASTRLAGLRNEQFF
TRBV28 | CASSLGDRQYF
TRBV12-3/TRBV12-4 | CASSRDRMEEKLFF
TRBV5-1 | CASSLRTAGPYEQYF
TRBV9 | CASSAGTAPGNTIYF
TRBV6-5 | CASSYSGTSGSEQYF
TRBV5-6 | CASSLYPDTDTQYF
TRBV5-1 | CASSLRDGDYEQYF
TRBV23-1 | CASSQSSKGPTEAFF
TRBV7-2 | CASRSSGRLKNEQFF